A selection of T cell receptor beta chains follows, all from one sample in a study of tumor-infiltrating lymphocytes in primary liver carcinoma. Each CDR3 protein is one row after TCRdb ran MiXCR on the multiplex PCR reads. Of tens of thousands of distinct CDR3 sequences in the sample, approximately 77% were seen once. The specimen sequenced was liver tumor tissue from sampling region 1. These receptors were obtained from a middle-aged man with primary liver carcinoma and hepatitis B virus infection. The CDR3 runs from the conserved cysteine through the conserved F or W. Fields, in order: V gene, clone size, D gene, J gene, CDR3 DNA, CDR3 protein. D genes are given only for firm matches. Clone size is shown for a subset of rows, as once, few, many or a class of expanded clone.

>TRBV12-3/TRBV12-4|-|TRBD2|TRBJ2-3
TGTGTCAGCAGACCAACGACTAGCGGTATTCACACAGATACGCAGTATTTT
CVSRPTTSGIHTDTQYF
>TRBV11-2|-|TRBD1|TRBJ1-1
TGTGGCAGCAGCCGAATGGAGGGACAGGGGTTCGGTACTGAAGCTTTCTTT
CGSSRMEGQGFGTEAFF
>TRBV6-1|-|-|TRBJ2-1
TGTGCCGGCAGGGGCCGGGACGTCTCCTACAATGAGCAGTTCTTC
CAGRGRDVSYNEQFF
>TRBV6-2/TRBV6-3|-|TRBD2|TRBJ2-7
TGTGCCAGCAGCTATCACCCCGGACTAGAGTACGAGCAGTACTTC
CASSYHPGLEYEQYF
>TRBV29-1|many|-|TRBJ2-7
TGCAGCGTTCTCAGTGGGCCCCACGAGCAGTACTTC
CSVLSGPHEQYF
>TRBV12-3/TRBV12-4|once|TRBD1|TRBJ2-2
TGTGCCAGCAGTTTGGGACAGGGTCTGACCGGGGAGCTGTTTTTT
CASSLGQGLTGELFF
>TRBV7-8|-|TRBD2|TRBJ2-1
TGTGCCAGCAGCTCCACCATAACTAGCGGGAGAGCCTACAATGAGCAGTTCTTC
CASSSTITSGRAYNEQFF
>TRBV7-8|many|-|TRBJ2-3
TGTGCCAGCAGCCTTCCGATGTTTCAGCCCTCTAGCACAGATACGCAGTATTTT
CASSLPMFQPSSTDTQYF
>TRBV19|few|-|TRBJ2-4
TGTGCCAGTAGTATAGATCGATGGGGGCCCAAAAACATTCAGTACTTC
CASSIDRWGPKNIQYF
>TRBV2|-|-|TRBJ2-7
TGTGCCAGCAGTGGACCCAGGAGTGGGTACGAGCAGTACTTC
CASSGPRSGYEQYF
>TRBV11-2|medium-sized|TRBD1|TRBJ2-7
TGTGCCAGCAGCTCCACAGGGGGCTACGAGCAGTACTTC
CASSSTGGYEQYF
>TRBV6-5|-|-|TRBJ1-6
TGTGCCAGCAGCCCCAGGAGGGACCCCTATAATACACCCCTCCACTTT
CASSPRRDPYNTPLHF
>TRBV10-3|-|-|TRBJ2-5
TGTGCCTCCCGGGGCCAAGAGGCCCAGCACTTC
CASRGQEAQHF
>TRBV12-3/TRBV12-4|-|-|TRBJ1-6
TGTGCCAGCAGTTCCACGACAAGGCGTAATTCACCTCCCCACTTT
CASSSTTRRNSPPHF
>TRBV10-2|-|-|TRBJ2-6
TGCGCCAGCAGTGTGGTCTCTGGCGCCAACGTCATGACTTTC
CASSVVSGANVMTF
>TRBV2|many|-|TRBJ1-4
TGTGCCAGCAGTGAAACGACAGCTGCAACTAATGAAAAACTGTTTTTT
CASSETTAATNEKLFF
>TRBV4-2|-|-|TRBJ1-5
TGTGCCAGCAGCCAAAGTGGGGGGGGGCTAGGAAATCAGCCCCAGCATTTT
CASSQSGGGLGNQPQHF